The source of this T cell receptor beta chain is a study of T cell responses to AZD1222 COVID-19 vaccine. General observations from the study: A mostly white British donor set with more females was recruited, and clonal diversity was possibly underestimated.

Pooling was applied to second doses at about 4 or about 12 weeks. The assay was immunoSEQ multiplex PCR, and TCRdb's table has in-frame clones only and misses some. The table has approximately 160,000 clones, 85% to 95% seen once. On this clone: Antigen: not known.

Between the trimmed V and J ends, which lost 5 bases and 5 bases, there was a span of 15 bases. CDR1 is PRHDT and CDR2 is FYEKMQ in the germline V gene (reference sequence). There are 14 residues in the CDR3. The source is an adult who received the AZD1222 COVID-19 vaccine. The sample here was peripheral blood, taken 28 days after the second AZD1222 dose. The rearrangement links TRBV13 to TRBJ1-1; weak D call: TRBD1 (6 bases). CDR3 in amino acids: CASSPGALKTEAFF. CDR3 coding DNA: TGTGCCAGCAGCCCAGGGGCGCTAAAGACTGAAGCTTTCTTT.